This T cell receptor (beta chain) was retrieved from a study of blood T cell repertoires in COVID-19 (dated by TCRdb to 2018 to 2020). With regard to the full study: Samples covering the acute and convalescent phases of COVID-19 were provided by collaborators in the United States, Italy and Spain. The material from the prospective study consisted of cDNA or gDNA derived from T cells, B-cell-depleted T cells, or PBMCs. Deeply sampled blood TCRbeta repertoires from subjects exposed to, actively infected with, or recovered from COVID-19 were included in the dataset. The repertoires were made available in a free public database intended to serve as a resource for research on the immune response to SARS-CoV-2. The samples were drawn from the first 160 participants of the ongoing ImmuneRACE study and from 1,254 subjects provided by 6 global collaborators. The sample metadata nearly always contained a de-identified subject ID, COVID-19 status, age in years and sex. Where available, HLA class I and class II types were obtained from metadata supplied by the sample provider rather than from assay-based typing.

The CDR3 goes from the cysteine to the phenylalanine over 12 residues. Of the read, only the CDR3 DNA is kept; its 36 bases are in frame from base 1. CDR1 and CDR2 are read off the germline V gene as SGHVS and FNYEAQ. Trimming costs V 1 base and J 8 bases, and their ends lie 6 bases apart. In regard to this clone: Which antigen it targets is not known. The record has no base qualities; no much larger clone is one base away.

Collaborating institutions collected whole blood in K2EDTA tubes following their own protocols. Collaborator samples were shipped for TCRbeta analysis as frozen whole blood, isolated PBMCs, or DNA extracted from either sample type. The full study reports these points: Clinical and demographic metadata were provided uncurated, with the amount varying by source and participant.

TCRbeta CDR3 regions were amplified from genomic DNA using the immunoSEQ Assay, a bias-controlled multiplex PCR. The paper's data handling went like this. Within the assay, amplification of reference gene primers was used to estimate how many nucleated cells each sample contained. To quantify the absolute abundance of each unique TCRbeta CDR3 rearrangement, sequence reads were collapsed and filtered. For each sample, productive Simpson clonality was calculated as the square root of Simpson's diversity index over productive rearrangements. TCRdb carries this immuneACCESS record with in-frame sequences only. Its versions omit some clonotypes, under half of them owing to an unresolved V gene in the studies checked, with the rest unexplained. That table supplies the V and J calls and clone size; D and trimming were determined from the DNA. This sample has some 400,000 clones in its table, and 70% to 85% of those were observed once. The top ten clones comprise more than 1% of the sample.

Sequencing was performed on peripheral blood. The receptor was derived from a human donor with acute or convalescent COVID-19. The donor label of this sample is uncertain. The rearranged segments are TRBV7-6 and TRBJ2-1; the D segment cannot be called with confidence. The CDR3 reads CASSLDVYEQFF. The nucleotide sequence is TGTGCCAGCAGCTTAGATGTCTATGAGCAGTTCTTC.